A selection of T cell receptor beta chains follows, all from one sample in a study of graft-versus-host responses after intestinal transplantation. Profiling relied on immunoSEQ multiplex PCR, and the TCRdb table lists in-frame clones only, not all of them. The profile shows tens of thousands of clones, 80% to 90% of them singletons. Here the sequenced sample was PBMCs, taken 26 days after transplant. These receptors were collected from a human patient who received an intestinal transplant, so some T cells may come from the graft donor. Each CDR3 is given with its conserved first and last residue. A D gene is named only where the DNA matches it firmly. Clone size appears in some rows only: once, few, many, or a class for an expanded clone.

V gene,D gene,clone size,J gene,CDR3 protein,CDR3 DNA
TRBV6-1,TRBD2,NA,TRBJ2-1,CASSEPLTSGKYNEQFF,TGTGCCAGCAGTGAACCCCTTACTAGCGGGAAATACAATGAGCAGTTCTTC
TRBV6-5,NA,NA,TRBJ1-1,CASSYSGGGNTEAFF,TGTGCCAGCAGTTACTCGGGGGGTGGGAACACTGAAGCTTTCTTT
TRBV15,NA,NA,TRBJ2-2,CATSRITENTGELFF,TGTGCCACCAGCAGAATAACAGAGAACACCGGGGAGCTGTTTTTT
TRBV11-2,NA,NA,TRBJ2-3,CASSFRWDTQYF,TGTGCCAGCAGTTTCCGGTGGGATACGCAGTATTTT
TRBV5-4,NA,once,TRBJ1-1,CASSLPEQGLNTEAFF,TGTGCCAGCAGCTTGCCGGAACAGGGTTTAAACACTGAAGCTTTCTTT
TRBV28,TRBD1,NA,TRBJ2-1,CASSSPNRGEIYNEQFF,TGTGCCAGCAGTTCCCCCAACAGGGGCGAAATCTACAATGAGCAGTTCTTC
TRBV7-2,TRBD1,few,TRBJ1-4,CASSLGTARNEKLFF,TGTGCCAGCAGCTTGGGGACAGCGCGTAATGAAAAACTGTTTTTT
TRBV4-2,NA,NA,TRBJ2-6,CASSQDPLSGANVLTF,TGTGCCAGCAGCCAAGACCCTCTCTCTGGGGCCAACGTCCTGACTTTC
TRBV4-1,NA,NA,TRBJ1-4,CASSQEGEDEKLFF,TGCGCCAGCAGCCAAGAGGGGGAGGATGAAAAACTGTTTTTT
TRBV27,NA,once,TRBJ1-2,CASSYLEGDGYTF,TGTGCCAGCAGTTACCTTGAAGGGGATGGCTACACCTTC
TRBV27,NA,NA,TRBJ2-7,CASSLGQGIGYEQYF,TGTGCCAGCAGTTTAGGGCAGGGAATCGGCTACGAGCAGTACTTC
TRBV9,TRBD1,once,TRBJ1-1,CASSTDRDTEAFF,TGTGCCAGCAGCACGGACAGGGACACTGAAGCTTTCTTT
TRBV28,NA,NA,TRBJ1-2,CASSLRGGYGYTF,TGTGCCAGCAGTTTAAGGGGGGGCTATGGCTACACCTTC
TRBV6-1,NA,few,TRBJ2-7,CASKSFGGRWYF,TGTGCCAGCAAATCGTTCGGGGGTAGGTGGTACTTC
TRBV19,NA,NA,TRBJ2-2,CASSIVGSTSNTGELFF,TGTGCCAGTAGTATAGTCGGTTCGACTTCGAACACCGGGGAGCTGTTTTTT
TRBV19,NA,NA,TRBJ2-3,CASGTRTDTQYF,TGTGCCAGTGGGACACGCACAGATACGCAGTATTTT
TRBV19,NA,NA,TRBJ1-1,CASSGRGRSMNTEAFF,TGTGCCAGTAGTGGCCGAGGTAGGTCCATGAACACTGAAGCTTTCTTT
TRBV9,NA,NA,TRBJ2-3,CASTPGLGTDTQYF,TGTGCCAGCACCCCGGGACTTGGCACAGATACGCAGTATTTT
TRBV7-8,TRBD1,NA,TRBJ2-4,CASSFLGQGGSGIQYF,TGTGCCAGCAGCTTTTTGGGACAGGGAGGGTCGGGCATTCAGTACTTC
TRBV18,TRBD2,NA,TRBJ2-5,CASSPPRLAGGQETQYF,TGTGCCAGCTCACCGCCGAGACTAGCGGGGGGTCAAGAGACCCAGTACTTC
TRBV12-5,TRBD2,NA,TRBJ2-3,CASGPGGSTDTQYF,TGTGCTAGTGGTCCGGGGGGGAGCACAGATACGCAGTATTTT
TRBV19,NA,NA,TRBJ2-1,CASSADRYNEQFF,TGTGCCAGTAGTGCGGACAGATACAATGAGCAGTTCTTC
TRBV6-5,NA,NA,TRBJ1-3,CASSYTGGSGNTIYF,TGTGCCAGCAGTTACACCGGGGGCTCTGGAAACACCATATATTTT